Following are 18 T cell receptor beta chains from one sample sequenced in a study of blood T cell repertoires in COVID-19. Sequenced by immunoSEQ multiplex PCR; TCRdb stores in-frame clones only, minus some. The sample lists around 49,000 clones; 65% to 90% were seen once. Sequenced input: peripheral blood. These TCRs come from a woman older than 75 with COVID-19, enrolled during active disease.

This clone was detected a few times. The chain is built from TRBV4-1 and TRBJ1-1; 9 bases fit TRBD1. Germline CDR1 is MGHRA and CDR2 is YSYEKL. This CDR3 is 16 amino acids long. Trimming cost V 3 bases and J 4 bases; bases outside gene matches: 9. The CDR3 spells CASSQRTGEVTTEAFF. CDR3 DNA sequence: TGCGCCAGCAGCCAGAGGACAGGGGAGGTTACCACTGAAGCTTTCTTT.

Only one count was recorded for this clone. The chain uses TRBV7-3 and TRBJ2-2; no firm D call. The V gene's germline CDR1 is SGHTA and CDR2 FQGTGA. The CDR3 sequence is 14 residues long. The V gene lost 0 bases and the J gene lost 4 bases, with 6 bases spanning the gap. The CDR3 DNA is TGTGCCAGCAGCTTAACTGGCGGCACCGGGGAGCTGTTTTTT. Translated, it gives CASSLTGGTGELFF.

The V call is TRBV7-6, the J call TRBJ2-1, with 8 bases aligning to TRBD2. CDR1 SGHVS and CDR2 FNYEAQ come from the germline V gene. This CDR3 contains 15 residues. V shed 3 bases and J 9 bases; nucleotides not matched to a gene: 10. This CDR3 is CASSLVVSGTSEQFF. The CDR3 nucleotides are TGTGCCAGCAGCTTGGTCGTTAGCGGGACATCTGAGCAGTTCTTC.

This chain joins TRBV15 and TRBJ2-3, with TRBD2 identical over 7 bases. The J segment lost 0 bases and the V segment lost 1 base, leaving 1 base of the junction unmatched. The CDR3 runs 15 residues. CDR1 LNHNV and CDR2 YYDKDF come from the germline V gene (reference sequence). The CDR3 DNA reads TGTGCCACCAGCAGAGTTAGCGGGAGCACAGATACGCAGTATTTT. Translated, it gives CATSRVSGSTDTQYF.

This clone was observed once. V gene TRBV5-1 combines with J gene TRBJ2-3; 12 bases fit TRBD2. The V and J ends lost 1 base and 4 bases, in that order; junction bases with no gene match: 4. The CDR3 is made up of 16 amino acids. The V gene's germline CDR1 is SGHRS and CDR2 YFSETQ. CDR3 DNA sequence: TGCGCCAGCAGCTTGCGACTAGCGGGAGCGGCAGATACGCAGTATTTT. Protein: CASSLRLAGAADTQYF.

The V and J genes are TRBV9 and TRBJ2-5, with TRBD1 as a possible D gene (7 bases). This CDR3 is built from 15 residues. The germline gives CDR1 SGDLS, CDR2 YYNGEE. V was shortened by 2 bases and J by 5 bases, with 16 bases between the two germline ends. The CDR3 DNA reads as TGTGCCAGCAGCGTGAGGGACAGTGGGAGGGAGACCCAGTACTTC. Translated: CASSVRDSGRETQYF.

This clone was observed a handful of times. The gene calls are TRBV2 and TRBJ2-1; 14 bases align to TRBD2. CDR1 SNHLY and CDR2 FYNNEI come from the germline V gene. Unmatched junction bases numbered 9, after V lost 2 bases and J lost 3 bases. The CDR3 has 19 amino acids. In DNA, the CDR3 is TGTGCCAGCAGTGAATCCGGGACTAGCGGGAGAGGGGTCTACAATGAGCAGTTCTTC. Protein: CASSESGTSGRGVYNEQFF.

The count of this clone is one. The chain recombines TRBV7-6 with TRBJ2-3, with 12 bases matching TRBD2. The V and J ends lost 1 base and 3 bases, in that order; junction bases with no gene match: 8. The CDR3 length is 18 residues. Germline CDR1 is SGHVS and CDR2 is FNYEAQ. The CDR3 sequence is CASSLVGTSGSSTDTQYF. The CDR3 DNA is TGTGCCAGCAGCTTAGTTGGGACTAGCGGGTCTAGTACAGATACGCAGTATTTT.

This sequence joins TRBV9 and TRBJ2-3; D is unresolved. Trimming took 6 bases from V and 6 from J, leaving 20 bases between them. The CDR3 has 15 residues. From germline, CDR1 is SGDLS and CDR2 YYNGEE. CDR3 sequence: CASTLGLFSTDTQYF. The CDR3 DNA reads as TGTGCCAGCACCTTGGGCCTTTTTTCCACGGATACGCAGTATTTT.

This chain connects TRBV5-6 to TRBJ2-2, with TRBD2 matching 10 bases. J lost 4 bases, V lost 4 bases, and 10 bases had no gene match. This CDR3 has 17 residues. CDR1 and CDR2 (germline): SGHDT, YYEEEE. The CDR3 reads CASSLGGSGRVTGELFF. The DNA of the CDR3 is TGTGCCAGCAGCCTCGGTGGGAGCGGGAGGGTCACCGGGGAGCTGTTTTTT.

The chain uses TRBV5-4 and TRBJ1-3; D is perhaps TRBD1 (5 bases). V lost 7 bases and J 3 bases, leaving 17 bases between the germline ends. The CDR3 covers 15 residues. The germline CDR1 and CDR2 sequences are SGHNT and YYREEE (reference sequence). The CDR3 here is CASQNPGEVGNTIYF. DNA for the CDR3: TGTGCCAGCCAAAACCCGGGGGAAGTTGGAAACACCATATATTTT.

The chain uses TRBV9 and TRBJ2-7; TRBD2 is a possible D gene (6 bases). This CDR3 region has 10 residues. CDR1 is SGDLS and CDR2 is YYNGEE in the germline V gene. As DNA, the CDR3 is TGTGCCAGCAGCGGGCCTGGAGGGGCCGTC. Its protein product is CASSGPGGAV.

V usage is TRBV30 and J usage is TRBJ1-2; D ambiguous. With 4 bases removed from V and 5 bases from J, the gap between germline ends came to 8 bases. Germline V CDR1 and CDR2: GTSNPN, SVGIG (reference sequence). The CDR3 spans 11 residues. CDR3 loop: CAWKSGYGYTF. The CDR3 region has the DNA TGTGCCTGGAAGTCGGGGTATGGCTACACCTTC.

The chain's CDR3 is CASRKTRKYF. As DNA, the CDR3 is TGCGCCAGCAGAAAAACTAGAAAGTACTTC. The rearrangement joins TRBV10-1 to TRBJ2-7, with TRBD2 as a possible D gene (5 bases). There are 10 residues in the CDR3. Germline CDR1 is WNHNN and CDR2 is SYGVQD (reference sequence). V shed 6 bases and J shed 11 bases, with 11 bases lying between them.

This chain's CDR3 is CASSHDSSGANVLTF. CDR3 nucleotide sequence: TGTGCCAGCAGCCATGACAGCTCTGGGGCCAACGTCCTGACTTTC. The chain employs TRBV11-2 and TRBJ2-6; D may be TRBD1 (5 bases). The germline V gene has CDR1 SGHAT and CDR2 FQNNGV. The CDR3 totals 15 residues. Trimming pared 5 bases from V and 0 bases from J, leaving 8 bases between.

This chain connects TRBV27 to TRBJ1-2; 8 bases are shared with TRBD1. The CDR3 runs to 13 residues. Germline V gene lookup returns CDR1 MNHEY and CDR2 SMNVEV (reference sequence). Germline trimming cut 6 bases from V and 7 bases from J; bases unmatched to any gene: 7. Here the CDR3 DNA reads TGTGCCAGCAGGCCGCAGGGGGCTAGTGGCTACACCTTC. As protein: CASRPQGASGYTF.

The chain combines TRBV30 with TRBJ2-7, with 8 bases identical to TRBD2. This CDR3 has 17 amino acids. Per germline, CDR1 GTSNPN and CDR2 SVGIG (reference sequence). The V segment lost 2 bases and the J segment 0 bases; nucleotides outside the gene matches: 12. The CDR3, as DNA: TGTGCCTGGAGTCGCCAGGGGCAGCGGGAGTACTCCTACGAGCAGTACTTC. Its translation: CAWSRQGQREYSYEQYF.

This clone was seen only once. The chain is built from TRBV28 and TRBJ2-5; D not resolved. This CDR3 contains 10 residues. Trimming left V 4 bases short and J 5 bases short, with 2 bases between. Germline V gives CDR1 MDHEN, CDR2 SYDVKM. CDR3 DNA sequence: TGTGCCAGCAGTTCGGAGACCCAGTACTTC. Translated, it gives CASSSETQYF.